The TCR beta chain under discussion was sequenced for a study of radiation and T cells in renal cell carcinoma. Overall study findings and caveats: From baseline, blood top tumor clonotypes peaked at 2 weeks post-radiation.

Indicated time point: baseline pretreatment blood. Indicated treatment: 15 Gy SBRT to primary tumor, nephrectomy 4 weeks later. Note on this clone: Its antigen remains unidentified.

Profiled with immunoSEQ multiplex PCR; TCRdb holds only in-frame clones, not every one. The sample holds 50,000 to 75,000 clones; around 78% are singletons and the top ten take 7.3%. The V gene's germline CDR1 is SNHLY and CDR2 FYNNEI. The CDR3 has 16 residues. V lost 1 base to trimming and J lost 6 bases, with 16 bases between them. The sequencing here drew on blood, taken from a patient whose treatment included radiotherapy and nephrectomy. This TCR was recovered from a man in his 60s with renal cell carcinoma. V and J are TRBV2 and TRBJ2-1, with D maybe TRBD2 (6 bases). CDR3 region: CASSEEYGRGPNEQFF. CDR3 coding DNA: TGTGCCAGCAGTGAAGAATACGGGAGAGGGCCCAATGAGCAGTTCTTC.